This is a list of T cell receptor beta chains from one sample in a study of beta chain features in type 1 diabetes. Clones were read by immunoSEQ multiplex PCR, and TCRdb kept only the in-frame ones, dropping some. In the table there are roughly 260,000 clones, roughly 22% of which are singletons. The sequencing sample was made of naive CD4+ T cells from blood. Receptor source: a woman aged 40-49 years with type 1 diabetes. The CDR3 runs from the conserved cysteine through the conserved F or W. D genes are given only for firm matches. Rows may omit the clone size; those that give it use once, few, many or a size class.

v_gene,abundance,j_gene,d_gene,CDR3aa,CDR3nt
TRBV2,.,TRBJ2-5,.,CASQKGAHHQETQYF,TGTGCCAGCCAGAAAGGGGCACACCATCAAGAGACCCAGTACTTC
TRBV2,.,TRBJ2-4,.,CASSDEGLAKNIQYF,TGTGCCAGCAGTGATGAGGGTCTAGCCAAAAACATTCAGTACTTC
TRBV30,.,TRBJ2-6,TRBD1,CAADRASGANVLTF,TGTGCCGCTGACAGGGCCTCTGGGGCCAACGTCCTGACTTTC
TRBV11-2,.,TRBJ2-2,TRBD2,CASSLPGGYTGELFF,TGTGCCAGCAGCTTACCGGGAGGGTACACCGGGGAGCTGTTTTTT
TRBV9,.,TRBJ2-2,TRBD1,CASSVAGQGDRELFF,TGTGCCAGCAGCGTAGCTGGACAGGGGGACCGGGAGCTGTTTTTT
TRBV2,.,TRBJ2-3,.,CASNYLGVTDTQYF,TGTGCCAGCAACTACCTAGGGGTCACAGATACGCAGTATTTT
TRBV4-2,.,TRBJ1-1,.,CASSQDKGRGGRTEAFF,TGTGCCAGCAGCCAAGATAAGGGGAGGGGGGGGAGGACTGAAGCTTTCTTT
TRBV29-1,.,TRBJ2-7,.,CSAISPVSTYEQYF,TGCAGCGCCATTAGCCCGGTGTCGACCTACGAGCAGTACTTC
TRBV5-1,few,TRBJ1-2,.,CASSLDYNYGYTF,TGCGCCAGCAGCTTGGATTATAACTATGGCTACACCTTC
TRBV7-2,.,TRBJ2-4,.,CASSAQTRVGAKNIQYF,TGTGCCAGCAGCGCTCAGACTAGGGTCGGGGCCAAAAACATTCAGTACTTC
TRBV2,.,TRBJ1-1,.,CATLEQGAEAFF,TGTGCCACCTTAGAACAGGGAGCTGAAGCTTTCTTT
TRBV7-8,few,TRBJ2-2,.,CASSLGRQANTGELFF,TGTGCCAGCAGCCTTGGGAGACAGGCCAACACCGGGGAGCTGTTTTTT
TRBV6-5,.,TRBJ2-5,TRBD1,CASSYSRTGGETQYF,TGTGCCAGCAGTTACTCGCGTACAGGGGGAGAGACCCAGTACTTC
TRBV4-1,.,TRBJ2-7,.,CASSQAGAFFGEQYF,TGCGCCAGCAGCCAAGCAGGGGCCTTCTTCGGCGAGCAGTACTTC
TRBV5-1,.,TRBJ1-1,TRBD1,CASSEQGGNTEAFF,TGCGCCAGCAGCGAACAGGGGGGAAACACTGAAGCTTTCTTT
TRBV4-3,few,TRBJ1-4,TRBD1,CASSNGQGAEKLFF,TGCGCCAGCAGCAACGGACAGGGGGCTGAAAAACTGTTTTTT
TRBV29-1,few,TRBJ2-7,TRBD2,CSVDAGGWNEQYF,TGCAGCGTTGACGCGGGGGGCTGGAACGAGCAGTACTTC
TRBV28,few,TRBJ1-2,.,CASSSGGTSYGYTF,TGTGCCAGCAGTTCAGGTGGGACATCCTATGGCTACACCTTC
TRBV9,few,TRBJ2-1,TRBD1,CASSSTGDISNEQFF,TGTGCCAGCAGCTCTACAGGGGATATCTCGAATGAGCAGTTCTTC
TRBV11-2,.,TRBJ2-1,.,CASSLSPGDNEQFF,TGTGCCAGCAGCTTATCCCCGGGAGACAATGAGCAGTTCTTC
TRBV5-1,few,TRBJ1-4,TRBD1,CASSPGQATNEKLFF,TGCGCCAGCAGCCCTGGACAGGCAACTAATGAAAAACTGTTTTTT
TRBV7-9,.,TRBJ2-7,.,CASSSPRGRDYEQYF,TGTGCCAGCAGCTCGCCCCGGGGAAGGGACTACGAGCAGTACTTC
TRBV7-9,.,TRBJ2-7,TRBD1,CASSKFQGEGEQYF,TGTGCCAGCAGCAAATTCCAGGGGGAAGGGGAGCAGTACTTC
TRBV28,.,TRBJ1-2,.,CASSYRVQGYTF,TGTGCCAGCAGTTACAGGGTGCAGGGCTACACCTTC
TRBV27,.,TRBJ1-3,TRBD1,CASSRQGDSGNTIYF,TGTGCCAGCAGCAGACAGGGCGATTCTGGAAACACCATATATTTT
TRBV6-6,.,TRBJ1-6,TRBD1,CASRLTGVENSPLHF,TGTGCCAGCAGGCTGACAGGGGTTGAGAATTCACCCCTCCACTTT
TRBV9,few,TRBJ1-2,TRBD1,CASSVLGTANYGYTF,TGTGCCAGCAGCGTCCTCGGGACAGCTAACTATGGCTACACCTTC
TRBV12-5,few,TRBJ2-5,.,CASAREETQYF,TGTGCTAGTGCCCGGGAGGAGACCCAGTACTTC
TRBV14,few,TRBJ2-1,.,CASSQDSYEVSYNEQFF,TGTGCCAGCAGCCAAGATTCGTACGAGGTCTCCTACAATGAGCAGTTCTTC
TRBV29-1,.,TRBJ2-7,TRBD2,CSVARGLAGGPRGEQYF,TGCAGCGTTGCCCGGGGACTAGCGGGAGGGCCTCGCGGCGAGCAGTACTTC
TRBV29-1,.,TRBJ1-1,.,CSVDEGNTEAFF,TGCAGCGTTGACGAGGGGAACACTGAAGCTTTCTTT
TRBV7-2,.,TRBJ1-6,.,CASSLVGQGTPLHF,TGTGCCAGCAGCTTAGTAGGGCAGGGAACACCCCTCCACTTT
TRBV29-1,few,TRBJ2-1,TRBD2,CSAPGSGGSTSYNEQFF,TGCAGCGCCCCGGGGAGCGGGGGGTCCACCTCCTACAATGAGCAGTTCTTC
TRBV28,.,TRBJ1-1,TRBD1,CASSLRQGRTEAFF,TGTGCCAGCAGTCTACGACAGGGGCGGACTGAAGCTTTCTTT
TRBV6-5,few,TRBJ1-2,.,CASSRDLGGNYGYTF,TGTGCCAGCAGCCGAGATCTAGGGGGTAACTATGGCTACACCTTC
TRBV28,.,TRBJ2-6,TRBD1,CASSFTGGLSGANVLTF,TGTGCCAGCAGTTTTACAGGGGGCTTGTCTGGGGCCAACGTCCTGACTTTC
TRBV6-6,.,TRBJ2-7,.,CASSYSVQPEQYF,TGTGCCAGCAGTTACTCGGTACAGCCCGAGCAGTACTTC